The T cell receptor beta chain described here comes from a study of cytomegalovirus exposure and HLA in healthy donors. Study in general: Of several hundred genotyped donors, 81% grouped in the Caucasian-associated ancestry cluster.

Findings and caveats of the study: When a later analysis was performed, an Asian-associated ancestry cluster reportedly had fewer N-insertions than the approximately 680-donor mean. In a later analysis, HLA-associated TCR beta chains were more clonally expanded than equally common others.

Germline CDR1 and CDR2: SGHNT and YYREEE (reference sequence). Trimming left V 7 bases short and J 0 bases short, with 13 bases between. The CDR3 runs to 14 residues. In the case of this clone: No antigen is known for it.

60 Vbeta and 13 Jbeta primers were used in PCR. Only in-frame clones appear in the TCRdb table, and some are missing; sequencing was by immunoSEQ multiplex PCR. Among about 60,000 clones listed, more than 65% were seen once. Sequencing input: PBMCs. The source of this sequence is a woman aged 25-40 years in good health and CMV-seronegative. The rearrangement links TRBV5-4 to TRBJ1-1; D ambiguous. DNA for the CDR3: TGTGCCAGCGGTGATCGGGGAATGAACACTGAAGCTTTCTTT. Translation: CASGDRGMNTEAFF.